The 8 T cell receptor beta chains presented below share a single source sample, sequenced in a study of shared clonotypes between healthy human individuals. Only in-frame clones appear in the TCRdb table, and some are missing; sequencing was by immunoSEQ multiplex PCR. The sample has about 1.5 million clones; 95% to 99% are singletons. The sequenced sample consisted of naive CD4+ T cells sorted from blood. The subset denotes: CD45RA+ positively selected. These receptors originate from a man aged 30 to 45 in good health.

The chain recombines TRBV4-1 with TRBJ1-2, with 10 bases that match TRBD1. Losses at the gene ends were 3 bases for V and 7 bases for J; bases not matched to a gene: 8. The CDR3 loop spans 15 amino acids. In germline, CDR1 is MGHRA, CDR2 YSYEKL. In nucleotides, the CDR3 is TGCGCCAGCAGCCAGGCGGGACAGGGGCCGAGTGGCTACACCTTC. Translation gives CASSQAGQGPSGYTF.

The chain has TRBV28 and TRBJ1-1, with D hard to call. The CDR3 runs 13 residues. The V gene's germline CDR1 is MDHEN and CDR2 SYDVKM. The germline V and J ends were trimmed by 6 bases and 3 bases, with 11 bases remaining between them. The DNA of the CDR3 is TGTGCCAGCAGAAAGCAGCCTTACACTGAAGCTTTCTTT. The encoded protein is CASRKQPYTEAFF.

The chain combines TRBV28 with TRBJ2-7; tentatively, D is TRBD2 (6 bases). CDR1 MDHEN and CDR2 SYDVKM come from the germline V gene. The CDR3 has 14 amino acids. Trimming took 3 bases from V and 7 from J, leaving 16 bases between them. For the CDR3, the DNA is TGTGCCAGCAGTTTGACGGGACTGGGCGGGGAGCAGTACTTC. It yields the protein CASSLTGLGGEQYF.

The chain carries TRBV5-1 and TRBJ2-1, with unresolved D. Trimming left V 0 bases short and J 10 bases short, with 14 bases between. The germline V gene has CDR1 SGHRS and CDR2 YFSETQ. The CDR3 length is 14 residues. The CDR3 DNA follows: TGCGCCAGCAGCTTGGGTACCCCCGGGTTCGAGCAGTTCTTC. It translates to CASSLGTPGFEQFF. The full variable domain, in which reference TRBV5-1 and TRBJ2-1 provide the parts outside the CDR3, is KAGVTQTPRYLIKTRGQQVTLSCSPISGHRSVSWYQQTPGQGLQFLFEYFSETQRNKGNFPGRFSGRQFSNSRSEMNVSTLELGDSALYLCASSLGTPGFEQFFGPGTRLTVL.

The chain carries TRBV29-1 and TRBJ1-2; 8 positions match TRBD1. The V and J ends lost 6 bases and 6 bases, in that order; junction bases with no gene match: 6. This CDR3 comprises 12 residues. The germline V gene has CDR1 SQVTM and CDR2 ANQGSEA. CDR3 nucleotide sequence: TGCAGCGTGCAGGACAGGGTAGATGGCTACACCTTC. As protein: CSVQDRVDGYTF.

The rearrangement joins TRBV9 to TRBJ1-1, with a possible D match to TRBD1 (5 bases). The germline CDR1 and CDR2 sequences are SGDLS and YYNGEE. This CDR3 contains 14 residues. Between the trimmed V and J ends, which lost 4 bases and 3 bases, there was a span of 13 bases. The CDR3 DNA follows: TGTGCCAGCAGCCCAGGACGGGGGGACACTGAAGCTTTCTTT. This sequence encodes CASSPGRGDTEAFF.

The sample holds one count of this clone. CDR3 nucleotide sequence: TGTGCCACCAGCAGGGGAACAACTGGGGCGGGGGCCAATCAGCCCCAGCATTTT. Its translation: CATSRGTTGAGANQPQHF. This chain joins TRBV15 and TRBJ1-5; D possibly corresponds to TRBD1 (6 bases). The V gene's germline CDR1 is LNHNV and CDR2 YYDKDF (reference sequence). The CDR3 totals 18 residues. V shed 3 bases and J shed 3 bases, with 21 bases lying between them.

This clone was found once. V is TRBV15 and J is TRBJ2-7; 8 positions agree with TRBD1. Germline V gene lookup returns CDR1 LNHNV and CDR2 YYDKDF (reference sequence). With V trimmed by 3 bases and J by 2 bases, 6 bases remained unmatched. The CDR3 is 15 amino acids. The CDR3 spells CATSRRTGHPYEQYF. DNA of the CDR3: TGTGCCACCAGCAGGCGGACAGGGCACCCCTACGAGCAGTACTTC.